The 29 T cell receptor beta chains below come from one sample, sequenced in a study of chemoradiotherapy in HPV16-positive cancers. TCRdb's table, derived via immunoSEQ multiplex PCR, lists solely in-frame clones and lacks some. Of around 8,300 clones listed, around 85% are singletons. Sequenced material: blood, taken from a patient who underwent chemoradiotherapy. The receptors come from a human donor with HPV-associated anogenital cancer.

This chain links TRBV7-2 with TRBJ1-2, with D possibly matching TRBD1 (6 bases). V lost 5 bases and J 7 bases, leaving 20 bases between the germline ends. CDR1 SGHTA and CDR2 FQGNSA come from the germline V gene. This CDR3 region has 15 residues. Here the CDR3 reads CASSPAVGGPTGYTF. The CDR3 DNA reads as TGTGCCAGCAGCCCCGCAGTAGGGGGTCCCACTGGCTACACCTTC.

The V and J genes are TRBV2 and TRBJ1-2; D perhaps matches TRBD1 (5 bases). V was shortened by 7 bases and J by 5 bases, with 14 bases between the two germline ends. The CDR3 is made up of 13 amino acids. CDR1 is SNHLY, CDR2 FYNNEI, per germline. The CDR3 sequence is CASTLGDLYGYTF. The CDR3 DNA reads TGTGCCAGCACCTTGGGGGACCTTTATGGCTACACCTTC.

The CDR3 loop reads CAWRIQRNTEAFF. The CDR3 bases are TGTGCCTGGAGAATACAGAGAAACACTGAAGCTTTCTTT. V and J are TRBV30 and TRBJ1-1; D is ambiguous. This CDR3 has 13 amino acids. CDR1 and CDR2 (germline): GTSNPN, SVGIG (reference sequence). V lost 3 bases and J lost 2, with 10 bases in between.

This clone was seen once. The rearrangement uses TRBV7-9 and TRBJ1-3; 8 bases are a match to TRBD1. The CDR3 is 15 residues long. With 3 bases clipped from V and 8 bases from J, the junction kept 9 bases outside the gene matches. Germline loops: CDR1 SEHNR, CDR2 FQNEAQ (reference sequence). The CDR3 is CASSFMGQVVDTIYF. As DNA, the CDR3 is TGTGCCAGCAGCTTTATGGGACAGGTCGTGGACACCATATATTTT.

The chain is built from TRBV7-9 and TRBJ1-6; D might be TRBD1 (5 bases). Germline CDR1 reads SEHNR; CDR2 reads FQNEAQ (reference sequence). Trimming removed 4 bases at V and 1 base at J, with 8 bases between. The CDR3 loop spans 15 amino acids. For the CDR3, the DNA is TGTGCCAGCAGCTCTGGACATTCCTATAATTCACCCCTCCACTTT. Amino acids: CASSSGHSYNSPLHF.

This chain joins TRBV4-1 and TRBJ2-3, with D tentatively TRBD1 or TRBD2 (6 bases each). This CDR3 has 17 residues. The V end was cut by 0 bases, the J end by 6 bases, with 19 bases between. CDR1 MGHRA and CDR2 YSYEKL come from the germline V gene. The chain's CDR3 is CASSQDPNGGQRDTQYF. The CDR3, as DNA: TGCGCCAGCAGCCAAGATCCGAACGGGGGCCAACGGGATACGCAGTATTTT.

The chain has TRBV18 and TRBJ2-1; 12 bases are a match to TRBD2. The CDR3 is made up of 16 amino acids. Trimming took 1 base from V and 10 from J; bases not matched to a gene: 8. Germline values: CDR1 KGHSH, CDR2 LQKENI. The CDR3 DNA reads as TGTGCCAGCTCACCACTGAGACTAGCGGGGGTAGAAGAGCAGTTCTTC. Amino acid sequence: CASSPLRLAGVEEQFF.

The chain employs TRBV27 and TRBJ1-2; 8 bases match TRBD1. The CDR3 spans 14 residues. The germline V gene encodes CDR1 MNHEY and CDR2 SMNVEV (reference sequence). Trimming took 3 bases from V and 7 from J; bases not matched to a gene: 7. The CDR3 is CASSLGQGAGGYTF. DNA of the CDR3: TGTGCCAGCAGTTTGGGTCAGGGGGCTGGTGGCTACACCTTC.

This clone was found once. V usage is TRBV30 and J usage is TRBJ1-1; the D gene is possibly TRBD1 (6 bases). The CDR3 spans 13 residues. The V gene lost 2 bases and the J gene lost 8 bases, with 15 bases spanning the gap. CDR1 is GTSNPN and CDR2 is SVGIG in the germline V gene (reference sequence). Here the CDR3 DNA reads TGTGCCTGGAGTCACCCAACAGGGAAAGAAGCTTTCTTT. This sequence encodes CAWSHPTGKEAFF.

This clone was counted once. V and J are TRBV6-6 and TRBJ2-6; D possibly corresponds to TRBD1 (6 bases). There are 15 residues in the CDR3. CDR1 is MNHNY, CDR2 SVGAGI, per germline (reference sequence). Trimming left V 11 bases short and J 0 bases short, with 14 bases between. The CDR3 nucleotides read TGTGCCGCCAAGGGGGATTCCTCTGGGGCCAACGTCCTGACTTTC. Encoded protein: CAAKGDSSGANVLTF.

The chain has TRBV28 and TRBJ2-7; TRBD1 is a possible D gene (6 bases). The CDR3 covers 14 residues. Germline V gene data show CDR1 as MDHEN and CDR2 as SYDVKM. The V and J ends lost 6 bases and 5 bases respectively, with 17 bases between them. Here the CDR3 reads CASRNALKGDEQYF. CDR3 nucleotide sequence: TGTGCCAGCAGAAACGCCTTGAAGGGGGACGAGCAGTACTTC.

The V gene is TRBV4-2, the J gene TRBJ2-3, with D possibly TRBD2 on 6 matching bases. CDR1 and CDR2 (germline): LGHNA, YNFKEQ. This CDR3 spans 15 amino acids. The V gene lost 5 bases and the J gene lost 0 bases, with 12 bases spanning the gap. The CDR3 region has the DNA TGTGCCAGCAGCTCAACTAGCACGAGCACAGATACGCAGTATTTT. It yields the protein CASSSTSTSTDTQYF.

The rearrangement links TRBV6-1 to TRBJ1-6, with D possibly TRBD1 on 5 matching bases. There are 14 residues in the CDR3. The germline V and J ends were trimmed by 5 bases and 6 bases, with 11 bases remaining between them. CDR1 MNHNS and CDR2 SASEGT come from the germline V gene. As DNA, the CDR3 is TGTGCCAGCAGTACGGGACCCTTTAATTCACCCCTCCACTTT. Translation gives CASSTGPFNSPLHF.

The gene calls are TRBV14 and TRBJ2-7, with D possibly being TRBD1 (6 bases). The CDR3 loop spans 14 amino acids. The V end was cut by 4 bases, the J end by 3 bases, with 13 bases between. Germline CDR1 is SGHDN and CDR2 is FVKESK. CDR3 nucleotides: TGTGCCAGCAGCCGCCCAGGGGATATCTACGAGCAGTACTTC. Translated: CASSRPGDIYEQYF.

The J gene is TRBJ1-5, the V gene TRBV7-9; D gene unclear. Germline loops: CDR1 SEHNR, CDR2 FQNEAQ (reference sequence). V dropped 3 bases and J dropped 3 bases, with 12 bases sitting between them. The length of the CDR3 is 15 residues. The CDR3 bases are TGTGCCAGCAGCTTTGGAGGGCTCCCCAATCAGCCCCAGCATTTT. The encoded protein is CASSFGGLPNQPQHF.

This chain links TRBV10-3 with TRBJ2-3; D gene ambiguous. Germline-derived CDR1 and CDR2 are ENHRY and SYGVKD. The CDR3 runs 15 residues. Trimming removed 2 bases at V and 2 bases at J, with 11 bases between. The CDR3 sequence is CAISEIVVNTDTQYF. The CDR3 coding sequence is TGTGCCATCAGTGAGATTGTGGTCAACACAGATACGCAGTATTTT.

There are a few counts of this clone. The V call is TRBV5-5, the J call TRBJ2-3; tentative D call: TRBD2 (6 bases). This CDR3 is 15 amino acids long. Germline CDR1 is SGHKS and CDR2 is YYEKEE (reference sequence). Trimming pared 0 bases from V and 5 bases from J, leaving 13 bases between. DNA of the CDR3: TGTGCCAGCAGCTTGGGACGGGGGAACTTAGATACGCAGTATTTT. It yields the protein CASSLGRGNLDTQYF.

This chain joins TRBV7-7 and TRBJ2-3; D is undetermined. CDR3 length: 15 residues. CDR1 is SSHAT, CDR2 FNYEAQ, per germline (reference sequence). With 1 base removed from V and 0 bases from J, the gap between germline ends came to 8 bases. The CDR3 nucleotides are TGTGCCAGCAGCTTAGGTTCTGGGAGCACAGATACGCAGTATTTT. It codes for CASSLGSGSTDTQYF.

The genes are TRBV9 and TRBJ2-3; D call uncertain. CDR3 length equals 12 residues. CDR1 SGDLS and CDR2 YYNGEE come from the germline V gene. V was trimmed by 0 bases and J by 3 bases, leaving 2 bases between them. CDR3 DNA: TGTGCCAGCAGCGTAGCGACAGATACGCAGTATTTT. It encodes CASSVATDTQYF.

CDR3 in amino acids: CASSVYPASDTEAFF. DNA of the CDR3: TGTGCCAGCAGTGTTTATCCGGCCTCCGACACTGAAGCTTTCTTT. V usage is TRBV2 and J usage is TRBJ1-1; no firm D call. The V end lost 4 bases, the J end lost 3 bases, and 15 bases lay between the germline ends. Germline V gene lookup returns CDR1 SNHLY and CDR2 FYNNEI. The CDR3 covers 15 residues.

This chain links TRBV7-9 with TRBJ2-3, with 7 bases matching TRBD1. V lost 5 bases and J lost 3; bases outside the gene matches: 8. Per germline, CDR1 SEHNR and CDR2 FQNEAQ (reference sequence). The CDR3 covers 15 residues. The DNA of the CDR3 is TGTGCCAGCAGCGCACAGGGGACCACTACAGATACGCAGTATTTT. Translated, it gives CASSAQGTTTDTQYF.

The V gene is TRBV7-6, the J gene TRBJ1-6, with 8 bases that match TRBD1. Germline V gene lookup returns CDR1 SGHVS and CDR2 FNYEAQ. J gave up 7 bases and V 3 bases, and 2 bases lay outside the gene matches. The CDR3 runs to 14 residues. Written as DNA, the CDR3 is TGTGCCAGCAGCTTGGGACAGGAAAATTCACCCCTCCACTTT. Translating it yields CASSLGQENSPLHF.

The gene calls are TRBV7-9 and TRBJ2-3, with D possibly called TRBD1 or TRBD2 (6 bases each). The germline gives CDR1 SEHNR, CDR2 FQNEAQ (reference sequence). The CDR3 extends over 16 amino acids. V lost 7 bases and J lost 4, with 21 bases in between. The CDR3 DNA reads as TGTGCCAGCACCCCCCCTGATGGGGGGCAGGCAGATACGCAGTATTTT. This translates into CASTPPDGGQADTQYF.

The rearrangement joins TRBV5-8 to TRBJ1-4; D call uncertain. The CDR3 totals 13 residues. V lost 5 bases, J lost 4 bases, and 9 bases lay in between. The V gene's germline CDR1 is SGHTS and CDR2 YDEGEE. CDR3 nucleotides: TGTGCCAGCAGACGGAGGTTTAATGAAAAACTGTTTTTT. As protein: CASRRRFNEKLFF.

The gene calls are TRBV2 and TRBJ2-7; D is unresolved. This CDR3 has 15 amino acids. CDR1 and CDR2 (germline): SNHLY, FYNNEI. V was cut by 7 bases and J by 1 base, with 17 bases left in between. The DNA for the CDR3 is TGTGCCAGCAAAAGGCTGTCAGATGCATCCTACGAGCAGTACTTC. The encoded protein is CASKRLSDASYEQYF.

The chain recombines TRBV6-5 with TRBJ1-6; D call uncertain. The CDR3 spans 12 residues. The V end was cut by 8 bases, the J end by 4 bases, with 6 bases between. Germline lookup yields CDR1 MNHEY and CDR2 SVGAGI. CDR3 sequence: CASRGYNSPLHF. The CDR3 nucleotides are TGTGCCAGCCGGGGATATAATTCACCCCTCCACTTT.

The chain has TRBV6-1 and TRBJ2-2; the match to TRBD2 covers 8 bases. Germline V gives CDR1 MNHNS, CDR2 SASEGT. V was pared by 2 bases and J by 10 bases, with 9 bases of the junction left unmatched. The length of the CDR3 is 15 residues. The CDR3 is CASSERTSQYVELFF. The CDR3 DNA is TGTGCCAGCAGTGAACGGACTAGCCAGTACGTGGAGCTGTTTTTT.

CDR3 amino acids: CASSLGQGRAFF. The DNA for the CDR3 is TGTGCCAGCAGCTTGGGACAGGGTAGAGCTTTCTTT. This rearrangement joins TRBV5-5 to TRBJ1-1; 7 nucleotides match TRBD1. The J segment lost 10 bases and the V segment lost 0 bases, leaving 3 bases of the junction unmatched. This CDR3 has 12 residues. Looked up from germline, CDR1 is SGHKS and CDR2 is YYEKEE (reference sequence). The whole variable domain, filled in from reference TRBV5-5 and TRBJ1-1, reads DAGVTQSPTHLIKTRGQQVTLRCSPISGHKSVSWYQQVLGQGPQFIFQYYEKEERGRGNFPDRFSARQFPNYSSELNVNALLLGDSALYLCASSLGQGRAFFGQGTRLTVV.

The J gene is TRBJ1-1, the V gene TRBV5-1; no reliable D call. The CDR3 spans 13 residues. From germline, CDR1 is SGHRS and CDR2 YFSETQ. V lost 5 bases and J 0 bases, leaving 8 bases between the germline ends. As DNA, the CDR3 is TGCGCCAGCAGGGAAAACATGAACACTGAAGCTTTCTTT. Translation: CASRENMNTEAFF.